The text below deals with one T cell receptor beta chain. It lacks a known antigen. Per-nucleotide qualities are absent, and no much larger clonotype sits a single base away. TCRbeta CDR3 regions were amplified from genomic DNA by means of the immunoSEQ Assay, a bias-controlled multiplex PCR. Concerning the study's data processing: Within the assay, amplification of reference gene primers was used to estimate how many nucleated cells each sample contained. Sequence reads were collapsed and filtered to measure the absolute abundance of every unique TCRbeta CDR3 rearrangement. For each sample, productive Simpson clonality was calculated as the square root of Simpson's diversity index over productive rearrangements. TCRdb obtained this table from immuneACCESS and retained in-frame rearrangements with V and J assigned. These tables miss some clones; where compared with another copy, unresolved V genes account for less than half of the shortfall, and the remainder is unexplained. V, J and clone size were drawn from that table, and D and trimming were deduced from the DNA. Present in this sample are roughly 350,000 clones, 85% of which were seen just once. 3.5% to 4% of the sample is taken by the ten largest.

Each collaborating institution followed its own protocols to collect whole blood in K2EDTA tubes. Collaborator samples were shipped for TCRbeta analysis as frozen whole blood, isolated PBMCs, or DNA extracted from either sample type. These data originate in a study of blood T cell repertoires in COVID-19 (dated by TCRdb to 2018 to 2021). With regard to the full study: The collaborator samples originated in the United States, Italy and Spain and spanned the acute and convalescent phases of COVID-19. The material from the prospective study consisted of cDNA or gDNA derived from T cells, B-cell-depleted T cells, or PBMCs. The dataset comprised deeply sampled blood TCRbeta repertoires from subjects exposed to, actively infected with, or recovered from COVID-19. The repertoires were released in a freely available public database meant as a resource for research on the immune response to SARS-CoV-2. Samples were obtained from the ongoing ImmuneRACE study (first 160 participants) and from roughly 1,300 subjects provided by 6 global collaborators. A de-identified subject ID, COVID-19 status, age in years and sex were almost always included in the sample metadata. Where available, HLA class I and class II types were taken from metadata supplied by the sample provider and were not determined by assay-based typing. Broader findings and caveats from the paper: Clinical and demographic metadata were provided uncurated, with the amount varying by source and participant.

Sequences SGHTA (CDR1) and FQGNSA (CDR2) are obtained from the germline V gene. V lost 5 bases and J lost 2 bases; the stretch between them is 13 bases long. The CDR3 has 15 amino acids, counting the end cysteine and phenylalanine. Only CDR3 DNA is held: 45 bases, read in frame from base 1. The sample taken for sequencing was peripheral blood. The clonotype originates from a woman aged 18-29 years with acute or convalescent COVID-19. The chain couples TRBV7-2 to TRBJ1-5, and TRBD1 may be the D gene, going by 6 matching bases. The CDR3 region has the sequence CASSQGGEGNQPQHF. Read as DNA, the sequence is TGTGCCAGCAGCCAAGGGGGGGAGGGCAATCAGCCCCAGCATTTT.